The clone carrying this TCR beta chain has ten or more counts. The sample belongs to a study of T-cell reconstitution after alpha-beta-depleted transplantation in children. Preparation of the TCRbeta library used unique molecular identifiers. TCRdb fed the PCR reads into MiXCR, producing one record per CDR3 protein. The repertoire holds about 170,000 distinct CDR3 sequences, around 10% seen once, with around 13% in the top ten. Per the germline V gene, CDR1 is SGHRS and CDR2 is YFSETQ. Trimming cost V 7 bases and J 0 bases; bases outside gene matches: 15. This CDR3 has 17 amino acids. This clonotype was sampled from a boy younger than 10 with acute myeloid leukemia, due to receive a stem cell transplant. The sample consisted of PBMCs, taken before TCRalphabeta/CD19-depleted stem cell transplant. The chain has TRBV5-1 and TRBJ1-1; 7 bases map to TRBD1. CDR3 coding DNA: TGCGCCAGCTCTCCTAAGGGACCCGACAGGGTGAACACTGAAGCTTTCTTT. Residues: CASSPKGPDRVNTEAFF.